Presented here are 25 T cell receptor beta chains from one specimen sequenced in a study of T cells after yellow fever vaccination. TCRdb recomputed calls from the 5' RACE reads with MiXCR, one row per CDR3 protein. In the table there are approximately 160,000 distinct CDR3 sequences, 7% to 10% of which are singletons. The sample here was CD8+ T cells sorted from PBMCs, taken 45 days after the yellow fever booster vaccination. Receptor source: a man between 18 and 35 years old who received the YFV17D yellow fever vaccine.

This clonotype occurred a few times. This chain links TRBV27 with TRBJ2-3; D tentatively fits TRBD1 or TRBD2 (5 bases each). The ends were cut back, 3 bases at V and 4 bases at J, with 8 bases in the middle. CDR1 and CDR2 from the germline V gene are MNHEY and SMNVEV (reference sequence). The CDR3 covers 13 residues. The CDR3 sequence is CASSFRGPDTQYF. The CDR3 bases are TGTGCCAGCAGTTTCCGGGGCCCAGATACGCAGTATTTT.

The rearrangement uses TRBV11-1 and TRBJ2-7, with D perhaps matching TRBD1 or TRBD2 (5 bases each). Germline V lookup: CDR1 SGHAT, CDR2 FQDESV (reference sequence). This CDR3 has 14 amino acids. The V and J ends lost 2 bases and 5 bases respectively, with 13 bases between them. The CDR3 reads CASSLYLGDHEQYF. The CDR3 DNA is TGTGCCAGCAGCTTATATTTAGGGGACCACGAGCAGTACTTC.

This clonotype turned up a few times. The genes are TRBV7-3 and TRBJ2-1; the D gene is possibly TRBD2 (5 bases). Per the germline V gene, CDR1 is SGHTA and CDR2 is FQGTGA. This CDR3 is 14 amino acids long. V was cut by 4 bases and J by 0 bases, with 7 bases left in between. For the CDR3, the DNA is TGTGCCAGCAGCTCGGGGAGCTCCTACAATGAGCAGTTCTTC. This codes for CASSSGSSYNEQFF. Full variable domain (rest looked up from reference TRBV7-3 and TRBJ2-1): GAGVSQTPSNKVTEKGKYVELRCDPISGHTALYWYRQSLGQGPEFLIYFQGTGAADDSGLPNDRFFAVRPEGSVSTLKIQRTERGDSAVYLCASSSGSSYNEQFFGPGTRLTVL.

The gene calls are TRBV7-2 and TRBJ2-7, with D possibly matching TRBD1 (6 bases). This CDR3 spans 15 amino acids. V lost 6 bases, J lost 2 bases, and 17 bases lay in between. CDR1 is SGHTA, CDR2 FQGNSA, per germline. The CDR3 coding sequence is TGTGCCAGCAGTCGTAGGTCGGACAGACCCTACGAGCAGTACTTC. Translated: CASSRRSDRPYEQYF.

The chain carries TRBV7-9 and TRBJ2-3; D not resolved. Germline V lookup: CDR1 SEHNR, CDR2 FQNEAQ (reference sequence). The CDR3 totals 16 residues. V lost 3 bases, J lost 4 bases, and 17 bases lay in between. The CDR3 DNA reads TGTGCCAGCAGCTTCGCCGGGTCCCCACCCGCAGATACGCAGTATTTT. The encoded protein is CASSFAGSPPADTQYF.

The gene calls are TRBV18 and TRBJ2-2; D is undetermined. CDR3 length equals 14 residues. Germline assignment: CDR1 KGHSH and CDR2 LQKENI. Trimming took off 6 bases at V and 1 base at J, with 9 bases between the two ends. CDR3 DNA sequence: TGTGCCAGCTCCCCCTGGCGGAACACCGGGGAGCTGTTTTTT. Protein product: CASSPWRNTGELFF.

This clonotype showed up many times. J is TRBJ2-5 and V is TRBV4-1, with D tentatively TRBD1 or TRBD2 (6 bases each). Trimming stripped 5 bases from V and 0 bases from J, with 25 bases between. Germline CDR1 and CDR2: MGHRA and YSYEKL. This CDR3 is built from 19 residues. The chain's CDR3 is CASSASQDSGAPYQETQYF. Written as DNA, the CDR3 is TGCGCCAGCAGCGCGAGTCAGGACTCGGGGGCCCCGTACCAAGAGACCCAGTACTTC.

This clonotype was seen a few times. This chain joins TRBV10-3 and TRBJ2-3, with 7 bases identical to TRBD1. The CDR3 has 16 amino acids. J lost 2 bases, V lost 4 bases, and 9 bases had no gene match. The V gene's germline CDR1 is ENHRY and CDR2 SYGVKD. The CDR3 spells CAISGDDREHTDTQYF. The CDR3 bases are TGTGCCATCAGTGGCGACGACAGGGAACACACAGATACGCAGTATTTT.

The chain uses TRBV7-6 and TRBJ2-7; D not resolved. Germline V CDR1 and CDR2: SGHVS, FNYEAQ. Trimming left V 2 bases short and J 3 bases short, with 11 bases between. The CDR3 runs to 14 residues. CDR3 sequence reads: CASSLFGENYEQYF. Written as DNA, the CDR3 is TGTGCCAGCAGCTTATTTGGGGAAAACTACGAGCAGTACTTC.

This sequence joins TRBV9 and TRBJ2-3; 12 nucleotides match TRBD2. Per the germline V gene, CDR1 is SGDLS and CDR2 is YYNGEE. After removal of 4 bases from V and 5 bases from J, the junction contained 5 bases not matched to a gene. This CDR3 comprises 15 residues. The CDR3 protein is CASSPGTSGQDTQYF. The CDR3 DNA reads TGTGCCAGCAGCCCCGGGACTAGCGGGCAAGATACGCAGTATTTT.

J is TRBJ2-7 and V is TRBV7-9; 12 bases are a match to TRBD1. This CDR3 contains 15 residues. Germline assignment: CDR1 SEHNR and CDR2 FQNEAQ (reference sequence). The ends lost 2 bases at V and 5 bases at J; junction bases unmatched: 4. CDR3 residues: CASSLWDRGRDEQYF. DNA for the CDR3: TGTGCCAGCAGCTTATGGGACAGGGGGCGCGACGAGCAGTACTTC.

J is TRBJ1-5 and V is TRBV6-5, with 7 bases that match TRBD1. Trimming cost V 4 bases and J 0 bases; bases outside gene matches: 6. The germline V gene has CDR1 MNHEY and CDR2 SVGAGI. The CDR3 is 16 residues long. The CDR3 reads CASSLGGLYSNQPQHF. The CDR3 coding sequence is TGTGCCAGCAGTTTAGGGGGCCTGTATAGCAATCAGCCCCAGCATTTT.

This chain joins TRBV10-3 and TRBJ2-7, with TRBD1 matching over 9 bases. Trimming removed 10 bases from V and 6 bases from J; junction bases left unmatched: 10. The CDR3 sequence is 13 residues long. Germline loops: CDR1 ENHRY, CDR2 SYGVKD. The CDR3 DNA reads as TGTGCCAGCGGGGTAGAACAGGGGGCCGAGCAGTACGTC. This codes for CASGVEQGAEQYV.

Ten or more counts support this clonotype. The chain couples TRBV7-9 to TRBJ2-5, with a possible D match to TRBD2 (6 bases). The V end was cut by 4 bases, the J end by 5 bases, with 14 bases between. This CDR3 contains 14 residues. Germline assignment: CDR1 SEHNR and CDR2 FQNEAQ (reference sequence). CDR3 DNA: TGTGCCAGCAGCTCCCCGGCTAGCGCCGAGACCCAGTACTTC. This translates into CASSSPASAETQYF.

The sample holds a few counts of this clonotype. The gene calls are TRBV4-1 and TRBJ1-4; D gene uncertain. Trimming removed 1 base from V and 7 bases from J, with 10 bases in between. The CDR3 has 14 residues. Germline V gives CDR1 MGHRA, CDR2 YSYEKL. Written as DNA, the CDR3 is TGCGCCAGCAGCCAAGCCCCGATTGGTGAAAAACTGTTTTTT. This sequence encodes CASSQAPIGEKLFF.

This clonotype came up many times. The V call is TRBV4-2, the J call TRBJ2-3; D is perhaps TRBD1 (5 bases). The germline CDR1 and CDR2 sequences are LGHNA and YNFKEQ. The CDR3 loop spans 15 amino acids. Trimming left V 0 bases short and J 0 bases short, with 7 bases between. The CDR3, as DNA: TGTGCCAGCAGCCAAGAGGACAAGAGCACAGATACGCAGTATTTT. Its protein is CASSQEDKSTDTQYF.

There are many counts of this clonotype. The chain uses TRBV6-5 and TRBJ2-2; 8 nucleotides line up with TRBD1. The CDR3 length is 16 residues. The trim removed 2 bases at V and 4 bases at J, leaving 6 bases unmatched. Germline V lookup: CDR1 MNHEY, CDR2 SVGAGI. The CDR3, as DNA: TGTGCCAGCAGTTACGGACAGGGAGATTCCACCGGGGAGCTGTTTTTT. Its protein product is CASSYGQGDSTGELFF.

This clonotype was seen a few times. The chain recombines TRBV28 with TRBJ2-5; D is uncertain. The germline gives CDR1 MDHEN, CDR2 SYDVKM. The CDR3 runs 11 residues. The V and J ends lost 2 bases and 7 bases respectively, with 5 bases between them. The CDR3 sequence: CASSLPGTQYF. CDR3 DNA sequence: TGTGCCAGCAGTTTACCAGGGACCCAGTACTTC.

V gene TRBV9 combines with J gene TRBJ2-3, with TRBD2 matching 8 bases. The ends lost 0 bases at V and 5 bases at J; junction bases unmatched: 20. Germline V gives CDR1 SGDLS, CDR2 YYNGEE. The CDR3 is 20 amino acids. This CDR3 is CASSVGYGGVRGDGGDTQYF. The CDR3 DNA follows: TGTGCCAGCAGCGTAGGGTACGGGGGGGTCAGGGGAGACGGAGGAGATACGCAGTATTTT.

The chain is built from TRBV29-1 and TRBJ2-7, with TRBD1 matching 10 bases. The CDR3 is made up of 12 amino acids. The germline V gene has CDR1 SQVTM and CDR2 ANQGSEA. V lost 6 bases to trimming and J lost 6 bases; unmatched junction nucleotides: 5. The CDR3 DNA is TGCAGCGTGGCCGGGACAGGGGCCGAGCAGTACTTC. Amino acids: CSVAGTGAEQYF.

This clonotype was detected many times. This rearrangement joins TRBV29-1 to TRBJ1-1; 9 bases are a match to TRBD1. CDR3 length: 12 residues. Trimming took 5 bases from V and 7 from J; bases not matched to a gene: 5. Germline V gene lookup returns CDR1 SQVTM and CDR2 ANQGSEA. The DNA of the CDR3 is TGCAGCGTTTTGGGACAGGGCAATGAAGCTTTCTTT. As protein: CSVLGQGNEAFF.

The chain is built from TRBV7-9 and TRBJ2-1; D gene unclear. CDR1 is SEHNR, CDR2 FQNEAQ, per germline (reference sequence). The CDR3 is 12 amino acids. Trimming cost V 4 bases and J 6 bases, with 7 bases left between them. CDR3 sequence reads: CASSSLPNEQFF. The CDR3 coding sequence is TGTGCCAGCAGCTCCCTACCCAATGAGCAGTTCTTC.

This clonotype was seen a few times. The rearrangement links TRBV27 to TRBJ2-2; perhaps TRBD2 as D (7 bases). CDR3 length: 16 residues. With 2 bases removed from V and 2 bases from J, the gap between germline ends came to 12 bases. Looked up from germline, CDR1 is MNHEY and CDR2 is SMNVEV (reference sequence). The CDR3 loop reads CASSLAAGANTGELFF. The DNA for the CDR3 is TGTGCCAGCAGTTTAGCGGCGGGGGCAAACACCGGGGAGCTGTTTTTT.

This clonotype was found many times. The genes are TRBV4-2 and TRBJ2-5; D might be TRBD2 (6 bases). Deletions cut 0 bases from V and 4 bases from J, with 15 bases between. CDR1 LGHNA and CDR2 YNFKEQ come from the germline V gene. This CDR3 contains 16 residues. CDR3 residues: CASSQDLASAVETQYF. The CDR3, as DNA: TGTGCCAGCAGCCAAGATCTAGCTAGCGCGGTAGAGACCCAGTACTTC.

The chain employs TRBV14 and TRBJ1-1; D is possibly TRBD1 (5 bases). CDR1 SGHDN and CDR2 FVKESK come from the germline V gene. V was shortened by 4 bases and J by 6 bases, with 18 bases between the two germline ends. This CDR3 has 15 residues. CDR3 sequence (DNA): TGTGCCAGCAGCCCTCTCGGGCAGGGAGAGCCTGAAGCTTTCTTT. Encoded protein: CASSPLGQGEPEAFF.